This T cell receptor beta chain is from a study of T-cell memory formation after mild COVID-19. The overall study: Clusters of TCRs were largely donor specific. Study-wide points: Pre-infection memory held some responding clones, suggesting pre-existing cross-reactive T cells responded. Contracting clones, day 15 to 85, had balanced CD4/CD8, and later expanders favored CD4+.

Comments on this clonotype: Its antigen is unknown.

5'RACE primed at constant segments yielded TCR alpha and TCR beta cDNA libraries bearing sample barcodes and UMIs. Each CDR3 protein is one row after TCRdb ran MiXCR on the 5' RACE reads. The sample carries some 340,000 distinct CDR3 sequences, 10% to 15% recorded once. Trimming removed 8 bases from V and 5 bases from J; junction bases left unmatched: 6. Germline assignment: CDR1 ENHRY and CDR2 SYGVKD. This CDR3 is 14 amino acids long. Sequencing was performed on PBMCs or a T cell subset sorted from them (not recorded which). The source is a man in his late teens or twenties who had mild COVID-19 (a few samples of this study predate the infection). Cell type and time point are not known. V gene TRBV10-3 combines with J gene TRBJ2-3; 11 nucleotides line up with TRBD1. In DNA, the CDR3 is TGTGCCATCGACCAGGGACAGGGGGGAGATACGCAGTATTTT. It is translated as CAIDQGQGGDTQYF.